These 9 T cell receptor beta chains came from one sample sequenced in a study of tumor-infiltrating lymphocytes in localized non-small cell lung cancer. Profiled with immunoSEQ multiplex PCR; TCRdb holds only in-frame clones, not every one. The sample lists about 24,000 clones, around 62% seen once, with around 5.4% in the top ten. Sequenced material: lung tumor tissue. These receptors were obtained from a human donor with non-small cell lung cancer.

The CDR3 sequence: CASSGAWDGAGGYTF. The CDR3 region has the DNA TGTGCCAGCAGCGGAGCGTGGGACGGCGCGGGCGGCTACACCTTC. This chain joins TRBV9 and TRBJ1-2; maybe TRBD1 (5 bases). From germline, CDR1 is SGDLS and CDR2 YYNGEE. V was cut by 3 bases and J by 8 bases, with 20 bases left in between. The CDR3 has 15 residues.

The CDR3 DNA reads TGTGCCAGTAGGACGAATATCGGGACAGGGGTCGGCTACACCTTC. Translation gives CASRTNIGTGVGYTF. The chain has TRBV19 and TRBJ1-2; 10 bases are shared with TRBD1. The J segment lost 8 bases and the V segment lost 6 bases, leaving 12 bases of the junction unmatched. There are 15 residues in the CDR3. CDR1 and CDR2 (germline): LNHDA, SQIVND (reference sequence).

In this sample, this clone turned up once. The chain employs TRBV11-2 and TRBJ2-2; D not resolved. Germline V lookup: CDR1 SGHAT, CDR2 FQNNGV. The CDR3 extends over 13 amino acids. The ends were cut back, 2 bases at V and 3 bases at J, with 4 bases in the middle. This CDR3 is CASSLRYTGELFF. Written as DNA, the CDR3 is TGTGCCAGCAGCTTAAGGTACACCGGGGAGCTGTTTTTT. Using reference TRBV11-2 and TRBJ2-2 for the parts outside the CDR3, the full variable domain is EAGVAQSPRYKIIEKRQSVAFWCNPISGHATLYWYQQILGQGPKLLIQFQNNGVVDDSQLPKDRFSAERLKGVDSTLKIQPAKLEDSAVYLCASSLRYTGELFFGEGSRLTVL.

This clone was counted a single time. This chain links TRBV5-1 with TRBJ2-1; TRBD1 is a possible D gene (6 bases). Trimming removed 6 bases at V and 7 bases at J, with 17 bases between. Germline lookup yields CDR1 SGHRS and CDR2 YFSETQ. The CDR3 contains 14 residues. For the CDR3, the DNA is TGCGCCAGCACCACCCCGCCAGGGGCTAATGAGCAGTTCTTC. It specifies CASTTPPGANEQFF.

This clone was seen a handful of times. The rearrangement links TRBV5-1 to TRBJ2-3, with D uncertain. The CDR3 has 14 amino acids. V lost 4 bases, J lost 5 bases, and 14 bases lay in between. Germline assignment: CDR1 SGHRS and CDR2 YFSETQ. For the CDR3, the DNA is TGCGCCAGCAGCATGGCCCCGGTACAAGATACGCAGTATTTT. Translated: CASSMAPVQDTQYF.

The CDR3 nucleotides are TGTGCCAGCAATATAGGACAGGGATTCAATCAGCCCCAGCATTTT. It codes for CASNIGQGFNQPQHF. The rearrangement joins TRBV6-1 to TRBJ1-5, with 8 bases matching TRBD1. With 7 bases clipped from V and 3 bases from J, the junction kept 8 bases outside the gene matches. Germline V CDR1 and CDR2: MNHNS, SASEGT. The length of the CDR3 is 15 residues.

V and J are TRBV9 and TRBJ1-2; D remains ambiguous. This CDR3 has 11 residues. CDR1 and CDR2 (germline): SGDLS, YYNGEE. V lost 10 bases to trimming and J lost 2 bases, with 9 bases between them. The CDR3 DNA reads TGTGCCTCCAGAGGGAACTATGGCTACACCTTC. It encodes CASRGNYGYTF.

This CDR3 is CASSRQSSYNEQFF. DNA of the CDR3: TGTGCCAGCAGTCGACAGAGCTCCTACAATGAGCAGTTCTTC. The V call is TRBV6-5, the J call TRBJ2-1; possibly TRBD1 for D (5 bases). The length of the CDR3 is 14 residues. Trimming removed 5 bases at V and 0 bases at J, with 8 bases between. The germline V gene has CDR1 MNHEY and CDR2 SVGAGI.

The V and J genes are TRBV29-1 and TRBJ2-1, with D perhaps TRBD1 (6 bases). V lost 8 bases, J lost 5 bases, and 19 bases lay in between. The CDR3 covers 14 residues. In germline, CDR1 is SQVTM, CDR2 ANQGSEA. The CDR3 loop reads CSTEQGFSNNEQFF. In nucleotides, the CDR3 is TGCAGCACCGAACAGGGTTTTTCCAACAATGAGCAGTTCTTC.